This T cell receptor beta chain was sequenced during a study of blood T cell repertoires in COVID-19. Background on the study: Samples taken during acute and convalescent COVID-19 were collected in the United States, Italy and Spain. Sample material is recorded as cDNA or gDNA derived from T cells, B-cell-depleted T cells, or PBMCs.

CDR3 length equals 16 residues. With V trimmed by 3 bases and J by 3 bases, 6 bases remained unmatched. Looked up from germline, CDR1 is KGHSH and CDR2 is LQKENI. Original data processing: For nucleated cells, counts were estimated from reference gene primer amplification. Sequencing was performed with immunoSEQ multiplex PCR; in TCRdb, only in-frame clones are kept and a portion is missing. V, J and clone size reflect that table, while D and trimming were determined from the DNA. The data hold around 100,000 clones, with about 80% observed a single time. The sample taken for sequencing was peripheral blood. The V call is TRBV18, the J call TRBJ2-3; TRBD1 matches at 10 bases. The receptor was derived from a man between 65 and 79 years old with active or convalescent COVID-19. CDR3 sequence: CASSPRDRGSTDTQYF. CDR3 nucleotides: TGTGCCAGCTCACCCCGGGACAGGGGTTCAACAGATACGCAGTATTTT.